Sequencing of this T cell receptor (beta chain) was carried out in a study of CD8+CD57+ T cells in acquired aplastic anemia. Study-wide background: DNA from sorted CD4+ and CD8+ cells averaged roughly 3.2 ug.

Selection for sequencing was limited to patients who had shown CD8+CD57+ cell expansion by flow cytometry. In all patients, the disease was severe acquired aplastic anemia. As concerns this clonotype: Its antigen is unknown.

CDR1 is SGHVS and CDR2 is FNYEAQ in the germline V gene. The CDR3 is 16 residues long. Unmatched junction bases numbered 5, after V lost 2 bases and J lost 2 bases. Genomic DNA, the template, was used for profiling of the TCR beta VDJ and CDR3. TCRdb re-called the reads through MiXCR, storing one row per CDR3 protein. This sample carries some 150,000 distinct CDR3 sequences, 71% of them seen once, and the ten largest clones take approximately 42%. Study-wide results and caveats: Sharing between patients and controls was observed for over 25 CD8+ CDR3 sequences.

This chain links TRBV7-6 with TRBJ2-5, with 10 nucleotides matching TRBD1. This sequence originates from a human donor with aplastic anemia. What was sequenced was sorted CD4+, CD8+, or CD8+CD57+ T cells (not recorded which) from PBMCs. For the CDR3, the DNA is TGTGCCAGCAGCTTACCTTTGGGACAGGGGCAAGAGACCCAGTACTTC. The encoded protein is CASSLPLGQGQETQYF.